Listed below are T cell receptor beta chains from one sample, sequenced in a study of Ad26.COV2.S vaccination and SARS-CoV-2 variants. The table came from immunoSEQ multiplex PCR; TCRdb's copy has only in-frame clones and leaves some out. The sample shows roughly 420,000 clones, nearly 90% of them seen only once. Here the sequenced sample was peripheral blood, taken in a trial of Ad26.COV2.S vaccine versus placebo. The receptor source for this set is a person aged 18-60 years who received the Ad26.COV2.S COVID-19 vaccine or a placebo. CDR3s include the opening cysteine and the closing phenylalanine or tryptophan. The D gene is left open where the match is weak. Only some rows state a clone size, as once, few, many or a class for expanded clones.

size	V	D	J	DNA	CDR3
NA	TRBV5-5	NA	TRBJ1-3	TGTGCCAGCAGCTCCGGGTGGTCTGGAAACACCATATATTTT	CASSSGWSGNTIYF
NA	TRBV27	NA	TRBJ2-3	TGTGCCAGCAGGGACCTATTAGGAGATACGCAGTATTTT	CASRDLLGDTQYF
NA	TRBV6-2/TRBV6-3	NA	TRBJ1-2	TGTGCCAGCAGTTTTGGGGGGATCGGCTACACCTTC	CASSFGGIGYTF
NA	TRBV7-3	NA	TRBJ2-1	TGTGCCAGCAGCTTATTTGGGTCCGGGTCCCCGGGTCTCAATGAGCAGTTCTTC	CASSLFGSGSPGLNEQFF
NA	TRBV6-1	NA	TRBJ1-5	TGTGCCAGCAGTGAGAGAGGGGATAGCAATCAGCCCCAGCATTTT	CASSERGDSNQPQHF
NA	TRBV4-1	TRBD1	TRBJ2-1	TGCGCCAGCAGCCGGCCGGGACAGGGGCGCGGTGAGCAGTTCTTC	CASSRPGQGRGEQFF
once	TRBV6-5	NA	TRBJ2-5	TGTGCCATACGGGGCAGGACACAAGAGACCCAGTACTTC	CAIRGRTQETQYF
once	TRBV11-3	NA	TRBJ2-3	TGTGCCAGCAGCTTTGGGTCCCCGCGGGCAGATACGCAGTATTTT	CASSFGSPRADTQYF
NA	TRBV12-3/TRBV12-4	NA	TRBJ1-2	TGTGCCAGCAGTTTGGACAGCTACTATGGCTACACCTTC	CASSLDSYYGYTF
NA	TRBV7-3	NA	TRBJ2-2	TGTGCCAGCAGCTTAACGTCGTCTGGGGCGAACACCGGGGAGCTGTTTTTT	CASSLTSSGANTGELFF
few	TRBV30	NA	TRBJ1-6	TGTGCCTGGAGTGTTGGGGGTTACGAATCACCCCTCCACTTT	CAWSVGGYESPLHF
NA	TRBV7-8	NA	TRBJ1-2	TGTGCCAGCAGCCGAGGACGGGAGGAAGACTATGGCTACACCTTC	CASSRGREEDYGYTF
few	TRBV5-1	NA	TRBJ1-6	TGCGCCAGCAGCTTGTCCACGGACCTTAATTCACCCCTCCACTTT	CASSLSTDLNSPLHF
NA	TRBV6-2/TRBV6-3	NA	TRBJ1-3	TGTGCCAGCAGTTACGGGGACGCTAGCTCTGGAAACACCATATATTTT	CASSYGDASSGNTIYF
NA	TRBV18	NA	TRBJ1-2	TGTGCCAGCTCACCCCAATTTACCGAGGGGTCCTATGGCTACACCTTC	CASSPQFTEGSYGYTF
NA	TRBV30	NA	TRBJ1-1	TGTGCCTGGAGGGCCCCCGGGCAGCCGAACACTGAAGCTTTCTTT	CAWRAPGQPNTEAFF
NA	TRBV5-1	NA	TRBJ2-3	TGCGCCAGCAGCTTGGACTACAAGGATACGCAGTATTTT	CASSLDYKDTQYF
NA	TRBV5-5	TRBD1	TRBJ1-4	TGTGCCAGCGGCCGACAGGGTTCAGTTGATGAAAAACTGTTTTTT	CASGRQGSVDEKLFF
NA	TRBV7-3	NA	TRBJ2-2	TGTGCCAGCAGCTTAGGGCACGTGGTTTCGTCCGGGGAGCTGTTTTTT	CASSLGHVVSSGELFF
NA	TRBV4-2	NA	TRBJ2-1	TGTGCCAGCAGCCAAGATGCGGGCGAACCCCACAATGAGCAGTTCTTC	CASSQDAGEPHNEQFF
NA	TRBV25-1	NA	TRBJ2-1	TGTGCCAGCAGGGTCTGGGATGAGCAGTTCTTC	CASRVWDEQFF
NA	TRBV18	NA	TRBJ2-7	TGTGCCAGCTCACCGGGCCCAGACTACGAGCAGTACTTC	CASSPGPDYEQYF
NA	TRBV5-1	NA	TRBJ2-3	TGCGCCAGCAGCTCAGAACCCGAGGATACGCAGTATTTT	CASSSEPEDTQYF
NA	TRBV5-4	NA	TRBJ1-6	TGTGCCAGCAGCTTGTCAGGGGTGAATTCACCCCTCCACTTT	CASSLSGVNSPLHF
NA	TRBV9	NA	TRBJ1-6	TGTGCCAGCAGTGGGACCCAGACGCCAAATTCACCCCTCCACTTT	CASSGTQTPNSPLHF
NA	TRBV19	NA	TRBJ1-2	TGTGCCAGTAGGGTCACCGGTGGCTACACCTTC	CASRVTGGYTF
NA	TRBV5-1	NA	TRBJ2-3	TGCGCCAGCAGCTTAGGTGGGAAGGGAGATACGCAGTATTTT	CASSLGGKGDTQYF
NA	TRBV7-2	NA	TRBJ1-6	TGTGCCAGCAGTATAAGCTCCTATAATTCACCCCTCCACTTT	CASSISSYNSPLHF
NA	TRBV9	NA	TRBJ1-2	TGTGCCAGCAGCGCAGTAGACGGGAACTATGGCTACACCTTC	CASSAVDGNYGYTF
NA	TRBV7-9	NA	TRBJ1-1	TGTGCCAGCAGGTTGGGGCTCTCGAGGGAAGCTTTCTTT	CASRLGLSREAFF
NA	TRBV28	NA	TRBJ1-6	TGTGCCAGCAGTTTATTGGGCCGAGAGGACGGTTCACCCCTCCACTTT	CASSLLGREDGSPLHF
NA	TRBV13	TRBD1	TRBJ1-2	TGTGCCAGCAGCTTAGGCCTAGGGGGCGGGGGATACTATGGCTACACCTTC	CASSLGLGGGGYYGYTF
NA	TRBV12-3/TRBV12-4	NA	TRBJ2-7	TGTGCCAGCAGTTTGGGAATCTACGAGCAGTACTTC	CASSLGIYEQYF
once	TRBV11-3	NA	TRBJ2-1	TGTGCCAGCAGCCCTGGACCCGGGGGCTCCTACAATGAGCAGTTCTTC	CASSPGPGGSYNEQFF
NA	TRBV27	NA	TRBJ1-2	TGTGCCAGCAGTCCCCAGGACAGTATCTTCGACTATGGCTACACCTTC	CASSPQDSIFDYGYTF
once	TRBV6-2/TRBV6-3	NA	TRBJ1-5	TGTGCCAGCAGTGCCGGACCGCGGAGTAGAAGTCGTCAGCCCCAGCATTTT	CASSAGPRSRSRQPQHF
NA	TRBV29-1	NA	TRBJ1-2	TGCAGCGTGGAGTTGGGCTACACCTTC	CSVELGYTF
NA	TRBV19	TRBD2	TRBJ2-5	TGTGCCAGTAGTGAAGGAGCTGCCGGGACTAGGAGTGAGACCCAGTACTTC	CASSEGAAGTRSETQYF
once	TRBV14	TRBD2	TRBJ2-1	TGTGCCAGCAGCCTCCGCAGCGGGGCCTACAATGAGCAGTTCTTC	CASSLRSGAYNEQFF
NA	TRBV6-5	NA	TRBJ2-7	TGTGCCAGCAGAGACCCGACCAACTACGAGCAGTACTTC	CASRDPTNYEQYF
NA	TRBV21-1	NA	TRBJ2-1	TGTGCCAGCAGCATTCAGCGGGAGGCCAATGAGCAGTTCTTC	CASSIQREANEQFF
NA	TRBV2	NA	TRBJ1-4	TGTGCCAGCAGTCGGACAGCGGACCTTAATGAAAAACTGTTTTTT	CASSRTADLNEKLFF
NA	TRBV30	NA	TRBJ1-5	TGTGCCTGGAGCCTACAGGGAAGTGAGCCCCAGCATTTT	CAWSLQGSEPQHF
once	TRBV18	NA	TRBJ1-1	TGTGCCAGCTCACCACTATCCACGTGGACTGAAGCTTTCTTT	CASSPLSTWTEAFF
NA	TRBV29-1	NA	TRBJ1-1	TGCAGCGTTGAAGATCGCGGGGGGTACACTGAAGCTTTCTTT	CSVEDRGGYTEAFF
NA	TRBV7-8	NA	TRBJ2-4	TGTGCCAGCAGCTTAAGGGGAGCTCTAGCCAAAAACATTCAGTACTTC	CASSLRGALAKNIQYF
NA	TRBV9	NA	TRBJ1-3	TGTGCCAGCAGCGGAACAGCGACTGGAAACACCATATATTTT	CASSGTATGNTIYF
NA	TRBV18	NA	TRBJ1-5	TGTGCCAGCTCACCAAATGGGACGTATAGCAATCAGCCCCAGCATTTT	CASSPNGTYSNQPQHF
NA	TRBV4-3	NA	TRBJ1-5	TGCGCCAGCAGCCAAGAAATTTCGGCGGATAGCAATCAGCCCCAGCATTTT	CASSQEISADSNQPQHF
NA	TRBV15	NA	TRBJ2-2	TGTGCCACCAGCAGAGATAGGACAGCTGGGGAGCTGTTTTTT	CATSRDRTAGELFF
NA	TRBV27	NA	TRBJ1-5	TGTGCCAGCAGTTTGTTATCAGGGCTTGGCAATCAGCCCCAGCATTTT	CASSLLSGLGNQPQHF
NA	TRBV4-3	NA	TRBJ1-1	TGCGCCAGCAGCCAAGACTTAACCCTACAAAACACTGAAGCTTTCTTT	CASSQDLTLQNTEAFF
NA	TRBV28	NA	TRBJ1-4	TGTGCCAGCAGCGCAGGCGCAACTAATGAAAAACTGTTTTTT	CASSAGATNEKLFF
NA	TRBV9	NA	TRBJ2-5	TGTGCCAGCAGCGCCCGACAACAAGAGACCCAGTACTTC	CASSARQQETQYF
NA	TRBV5-4	TRBD2	TRBJ2-1	TGTGCCAGCAGCTTTCCGCCTAGCGGGACCCGGGGTGGTGAGCAGTTCTTC	CASSFPPSGTRGGEQFF
NA	TRBV19	NA	TRBJ1-6	TGTGCCAGTAGTAAACAGCTAACCAGCACACCCCTCCACTTT	CASSKQLTSTPLHF
NA	TRBV18	NA	TRBJ2-2	TGTGCCAGCTCACCAGCAACCCCGGGGGCGGGTGAAGACACCGGGGAGCTGTTTTTT	CASSPATPGAGEDTGELFF
NA	TRBV9	NA	TRBJ1-4	TGTGCCAGCAGCGCCCAACAGGTTGTAACTAATGAAAAACTGTTTTTT	CASSAQQVVTNEKLFF
few	TRBV18	NA	TRBJ2-7	TGTGCCAGCTCGCCCAGCCAGGAGGACGAGCAGTACTTC	CASSPSQEDEQYF
NA	TRBV6-2/TRBV6-3	NA	TRBJ1-2	TGTGCCAGCAGCTGGAAAGGGCCACCCGGGCCCCACTATGGCTACACCTTC	CASSWKGPPGPHYGYTF